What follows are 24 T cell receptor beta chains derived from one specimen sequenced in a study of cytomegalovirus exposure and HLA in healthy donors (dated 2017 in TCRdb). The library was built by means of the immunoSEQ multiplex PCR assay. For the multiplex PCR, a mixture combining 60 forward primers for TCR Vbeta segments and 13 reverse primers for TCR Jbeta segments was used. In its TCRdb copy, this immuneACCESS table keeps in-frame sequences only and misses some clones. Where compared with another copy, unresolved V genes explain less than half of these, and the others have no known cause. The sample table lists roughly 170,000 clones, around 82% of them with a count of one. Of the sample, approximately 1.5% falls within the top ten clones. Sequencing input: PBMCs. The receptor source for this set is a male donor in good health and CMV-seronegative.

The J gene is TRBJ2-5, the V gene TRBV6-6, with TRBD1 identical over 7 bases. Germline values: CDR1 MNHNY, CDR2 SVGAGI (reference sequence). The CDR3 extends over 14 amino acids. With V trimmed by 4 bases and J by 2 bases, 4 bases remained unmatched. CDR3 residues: CASSFQTGQETQYF. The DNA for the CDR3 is TGTGCCAGCAGTTTTCAGACAGGGCAAGAGACCCAGTACTTC.

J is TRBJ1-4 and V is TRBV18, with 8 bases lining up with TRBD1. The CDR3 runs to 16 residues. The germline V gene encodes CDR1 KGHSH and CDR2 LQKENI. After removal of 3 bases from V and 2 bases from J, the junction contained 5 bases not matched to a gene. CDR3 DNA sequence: TGTGCCAGCTCACCCAACGCAGGGGGCACTAATGAAAAACTGTTTTTT. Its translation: CASSPNAGGTNEKLFF.

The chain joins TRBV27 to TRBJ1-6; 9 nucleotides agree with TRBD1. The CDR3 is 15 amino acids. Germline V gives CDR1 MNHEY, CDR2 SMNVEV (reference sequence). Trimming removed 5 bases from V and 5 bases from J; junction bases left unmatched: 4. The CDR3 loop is CASSARTGDNSPLHF. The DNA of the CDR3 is TGTGCCAGCAGTGCGAGGACAGGGGATAATTCACCCCTCCACTTT.

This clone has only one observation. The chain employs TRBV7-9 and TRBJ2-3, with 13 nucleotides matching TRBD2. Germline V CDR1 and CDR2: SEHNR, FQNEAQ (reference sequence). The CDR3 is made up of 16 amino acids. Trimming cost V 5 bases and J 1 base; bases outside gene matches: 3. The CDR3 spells CASSPTSGRGTDTQYF. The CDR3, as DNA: TGTGCCAGCAGCCCAACTAGCGGGAGGGGCACAGATACGCAGTATTTT.

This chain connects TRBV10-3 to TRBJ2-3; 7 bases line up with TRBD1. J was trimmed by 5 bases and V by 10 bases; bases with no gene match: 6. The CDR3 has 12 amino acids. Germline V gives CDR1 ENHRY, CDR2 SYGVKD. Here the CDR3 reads CATKGAVDTQYF. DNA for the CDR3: TGTGCCACAAAGGGGGCGGTAGATACGCAGTATTTT.

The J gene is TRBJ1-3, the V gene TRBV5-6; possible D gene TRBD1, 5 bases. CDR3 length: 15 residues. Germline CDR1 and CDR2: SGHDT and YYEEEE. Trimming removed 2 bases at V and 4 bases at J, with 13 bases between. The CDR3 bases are TGTGCCAGCAGCTTTTTACAGGAACCGGGAAACACCATATATTTT. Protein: CASSFLQEPGNTIYF.

CDR3 sequence: CASSLDRLYEQYF. The CDR3 bases are TGTGCCAGCAGCTTAGACAGATTGTACGAGCAGTACTTC. The chain is built from TRBV7-2 and TRBJ2-5, with D uncertain. The end of the DNA fits TRBJ2-7 better, so the J call may be wrong. Per the germline V gene, CDR1 is SGHTA and CDR2 is FQGNSA. This CDR3 has 13 residues.

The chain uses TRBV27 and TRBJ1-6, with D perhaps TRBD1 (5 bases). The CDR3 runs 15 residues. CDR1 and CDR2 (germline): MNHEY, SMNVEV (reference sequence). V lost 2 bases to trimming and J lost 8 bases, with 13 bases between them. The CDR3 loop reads CASSLEGRSYSPLHF. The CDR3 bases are TGTGCCAGCAGTTTAGAGGGGAGGTCATATTCACCCCTCCACTTT.

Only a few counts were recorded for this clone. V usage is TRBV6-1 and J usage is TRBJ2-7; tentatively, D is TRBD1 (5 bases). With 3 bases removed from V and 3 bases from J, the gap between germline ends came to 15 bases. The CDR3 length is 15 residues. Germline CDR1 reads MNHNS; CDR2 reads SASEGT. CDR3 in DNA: TGTGCCAGCAGTGATTTGTGGGTTAGGGGCTACGAGCAGTACTTC. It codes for CASSDLWVRGYEQYF.

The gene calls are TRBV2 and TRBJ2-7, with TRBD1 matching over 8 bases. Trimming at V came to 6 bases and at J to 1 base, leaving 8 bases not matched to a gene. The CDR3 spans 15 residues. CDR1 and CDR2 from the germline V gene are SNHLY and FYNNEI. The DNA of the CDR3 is TGTGCCAGCAGGGACCCGGGACAGGTATCCTACGAGCAGTACTTC. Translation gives CASRDPGQVSYEQYF.

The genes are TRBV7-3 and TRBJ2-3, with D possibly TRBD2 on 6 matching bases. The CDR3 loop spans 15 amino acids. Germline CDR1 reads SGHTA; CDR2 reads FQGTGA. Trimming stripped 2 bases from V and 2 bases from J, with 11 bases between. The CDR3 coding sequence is TGTGCCAGCAGCTTAGGGGCGGGGCACACAGATACGCAGTATTTT. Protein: CASSLGAGHTDTQYF.

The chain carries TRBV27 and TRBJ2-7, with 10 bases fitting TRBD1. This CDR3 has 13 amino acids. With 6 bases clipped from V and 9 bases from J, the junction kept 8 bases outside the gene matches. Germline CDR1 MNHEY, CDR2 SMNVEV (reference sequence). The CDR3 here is CASRNRQGAGQYF. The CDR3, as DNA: TGTGCCAGCAGGAATAGACAGGGGGCTGGGCAGTACTTC.

CDR3 in amino acids: CASSEEAAGGHNEQFF. The CDR3 DNA sequence: TGTGCCAGCAGTGAAGAGGCGGCGGGGGGACACAATGAGCAGTTCTTC. This chain uses TRBV6-1 with TRBJ2-1; 8 bases match TRBD2. Germline loops: CDR1 MNHNS, CDR2 SASEGT. The CDR3 sequence is 16 residues long. With V trimmed by 1 base and J by 5 bases, 7 bases remained unmatched.

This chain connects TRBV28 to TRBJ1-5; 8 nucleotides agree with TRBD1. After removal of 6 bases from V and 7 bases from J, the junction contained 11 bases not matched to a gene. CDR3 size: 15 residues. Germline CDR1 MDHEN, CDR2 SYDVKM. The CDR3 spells CASRPDRGASQPQHF. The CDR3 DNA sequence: TGTGCCAGCAGGCCAGACAGGGGCGCCAGCCAGCCCCAGCATTTT.

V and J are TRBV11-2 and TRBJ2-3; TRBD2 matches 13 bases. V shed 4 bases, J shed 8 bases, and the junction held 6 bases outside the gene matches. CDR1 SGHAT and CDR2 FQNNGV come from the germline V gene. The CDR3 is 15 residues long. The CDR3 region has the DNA TGTGCCAGCAGCTCGGGACTAGCGGGACTAGGTACGCAGTATTTT. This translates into CASSSGLAGLGTQYF.

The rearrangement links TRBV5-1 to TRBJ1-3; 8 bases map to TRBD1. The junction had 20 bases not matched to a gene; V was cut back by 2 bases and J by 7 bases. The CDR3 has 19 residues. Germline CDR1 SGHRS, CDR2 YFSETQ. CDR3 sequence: CASSLIVALDRGSGNTIYF. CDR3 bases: TGCGCCAGCAGCTTAATAGTAGCCCTAGACAGGGGTTCGGGTAACACCATATATTTT.

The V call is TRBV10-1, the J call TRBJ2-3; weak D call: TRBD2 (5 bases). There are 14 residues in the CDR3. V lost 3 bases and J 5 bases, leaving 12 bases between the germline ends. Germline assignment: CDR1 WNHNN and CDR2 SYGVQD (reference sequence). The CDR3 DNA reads TGCGCCAGCAGTGATCGGGGAGCTGGAGATACGCAGTATTTT. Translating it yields CASSDRGAGDTQYF.

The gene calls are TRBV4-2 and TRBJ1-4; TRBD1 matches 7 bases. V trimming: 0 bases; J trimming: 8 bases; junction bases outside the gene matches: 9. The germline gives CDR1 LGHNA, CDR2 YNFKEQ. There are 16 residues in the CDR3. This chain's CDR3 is CASSQDGQGVVEKLFF. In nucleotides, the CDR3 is TGTGCCAGCAGCCAAGATGGGCAGGGGGTTGTAGAAAAACTGTTTTTT.

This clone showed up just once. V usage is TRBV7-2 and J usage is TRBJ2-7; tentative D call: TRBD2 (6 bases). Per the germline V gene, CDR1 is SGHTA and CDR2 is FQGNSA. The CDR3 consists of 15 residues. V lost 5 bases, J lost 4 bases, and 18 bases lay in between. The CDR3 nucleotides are TGTGCCAGCAGCACTTACCGGGGGTTGAGGTACGAGCAGTACTTC. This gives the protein CASSTYRGLRYEQYF.

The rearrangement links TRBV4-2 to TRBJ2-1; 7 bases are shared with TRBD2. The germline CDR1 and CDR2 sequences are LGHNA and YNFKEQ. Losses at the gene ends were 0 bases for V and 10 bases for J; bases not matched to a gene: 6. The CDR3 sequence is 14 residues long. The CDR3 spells CASSQEPGLGEQFF. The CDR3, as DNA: TGTGCCAGCAGCCAAGAACCCGGACTAGGCGAGCAGTTCTTC.

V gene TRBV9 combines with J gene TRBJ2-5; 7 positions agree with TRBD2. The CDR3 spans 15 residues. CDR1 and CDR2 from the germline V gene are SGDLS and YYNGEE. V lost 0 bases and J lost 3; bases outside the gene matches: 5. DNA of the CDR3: TGTGCCAGCAGCGTAGACGGGAGGAGTGAAGAGACCCAGTACTTC. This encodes CASSVDGRSEETQYF.

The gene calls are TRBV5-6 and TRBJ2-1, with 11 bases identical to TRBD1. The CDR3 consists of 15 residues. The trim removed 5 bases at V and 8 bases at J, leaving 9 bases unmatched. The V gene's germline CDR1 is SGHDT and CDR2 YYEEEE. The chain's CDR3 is CASRRTGGLLDEQFF. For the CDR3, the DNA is TGTGCCAGCAGGAGGACAGGGGGCTTATTAGATGAGCAGTTCTTC.

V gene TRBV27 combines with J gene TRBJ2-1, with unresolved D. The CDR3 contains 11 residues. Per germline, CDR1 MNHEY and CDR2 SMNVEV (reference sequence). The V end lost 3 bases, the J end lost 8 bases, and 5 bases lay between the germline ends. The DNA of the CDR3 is TGTGCCAGCAGTTTTGGAGATGAGCAGTTCTTC. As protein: CASSFGDEQFF.

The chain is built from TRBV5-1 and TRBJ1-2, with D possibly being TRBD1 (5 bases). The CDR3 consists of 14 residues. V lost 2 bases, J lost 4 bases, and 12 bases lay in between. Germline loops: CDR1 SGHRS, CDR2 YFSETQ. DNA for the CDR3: TGCGCCAGCAGCTTCCCGGGGGGTGGCTATGGCTACACCTTC. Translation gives CASSFPGGGYGYTF.